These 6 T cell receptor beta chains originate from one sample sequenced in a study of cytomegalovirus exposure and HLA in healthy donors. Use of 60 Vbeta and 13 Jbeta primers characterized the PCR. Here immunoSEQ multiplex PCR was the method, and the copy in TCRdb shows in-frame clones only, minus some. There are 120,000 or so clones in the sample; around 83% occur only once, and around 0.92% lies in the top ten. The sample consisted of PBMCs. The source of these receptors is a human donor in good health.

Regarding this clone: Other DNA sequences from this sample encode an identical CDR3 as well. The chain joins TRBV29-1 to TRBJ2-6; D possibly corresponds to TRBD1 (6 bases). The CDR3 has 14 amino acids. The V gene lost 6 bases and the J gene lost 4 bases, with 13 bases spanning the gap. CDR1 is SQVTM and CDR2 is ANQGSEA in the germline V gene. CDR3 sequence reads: CSVETGLGANVLTF. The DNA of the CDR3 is TGCAGCGTGGAAACAGGGCTGGGGGCCAACGTCCTGACTTTC.

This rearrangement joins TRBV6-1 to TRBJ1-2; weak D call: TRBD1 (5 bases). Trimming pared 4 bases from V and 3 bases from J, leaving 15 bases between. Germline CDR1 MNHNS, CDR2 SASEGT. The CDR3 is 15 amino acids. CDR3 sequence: CASSVGTGGDYGYTF. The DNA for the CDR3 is TGTGCCAGCAGTGTAGGGACCGGGGGTGACTATGGCTACACCTTC.

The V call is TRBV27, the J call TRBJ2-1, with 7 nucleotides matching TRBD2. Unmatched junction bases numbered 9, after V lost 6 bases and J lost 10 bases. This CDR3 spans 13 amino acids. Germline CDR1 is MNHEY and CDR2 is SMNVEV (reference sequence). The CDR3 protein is CASRRLANNEQFF. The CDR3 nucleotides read TGTGCCAGCAGGCGACTAGCAAATAACGAGCAGTTCTTC.

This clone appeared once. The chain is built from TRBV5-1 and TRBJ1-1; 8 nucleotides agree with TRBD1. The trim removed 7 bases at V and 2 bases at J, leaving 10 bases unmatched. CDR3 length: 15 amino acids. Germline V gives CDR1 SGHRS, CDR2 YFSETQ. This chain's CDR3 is CASVSQGAPNTEAFF. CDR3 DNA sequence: TGCGCCAGCGTATCTCAGGGGGCGCCTAACACTGAAGCTTTCTTT.

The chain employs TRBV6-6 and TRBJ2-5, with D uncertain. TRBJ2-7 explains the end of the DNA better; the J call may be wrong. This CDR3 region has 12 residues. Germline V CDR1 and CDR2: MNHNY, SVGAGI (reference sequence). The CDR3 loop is CASSVHVYEQYF. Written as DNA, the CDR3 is TGTGCCAGCAGTGTCCACGTCTACGAGCAGTACTTC.

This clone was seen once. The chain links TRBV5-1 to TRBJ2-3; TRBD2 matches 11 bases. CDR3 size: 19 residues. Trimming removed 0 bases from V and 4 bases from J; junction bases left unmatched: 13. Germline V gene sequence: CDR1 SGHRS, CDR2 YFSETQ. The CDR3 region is CASSLVASGGNDFSDTQYF. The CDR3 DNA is TGCGCCAGCAGCTTGGTGGCTAGCGGGGGGAATGATTTCTCAGATACGCAGTATTTT.